Shown below are 22 T cell receptor beta chains from a single sample sequenced in a study of blood T cell repertoires in COVID-19. Assay: immunoSEQ multiplex PCR; the TCRdb copy retains only in-frame clones and omits some. The data hold approximately 250,000 clones, with almost 85% observed a single time. Material: PBMCs or T cells enriched from blood (not recorded which). The receptor set was obtained from a middle-aged man who had recovered from COVID-19.

This sequence joins TRBV7-8 and TRBJ2-7; 7 bases are a match to TRBD1. Trimming cost V 5 bases and J 3 bases; bases outside gene matches: 10. This CDR3 comprises 15 residues. Germline V gene data show CDR1 as SGHVS and CDR2 as FQNEAQ. CDR3 sequence reads: CASSTKIQGSYEQYF. The CDR3 region has the DNA TGTGCCAGCAGCACCAAAATACAGGGGAGCTACGAGCAGTACTTC. Using reference TRBV7-8 and TRBJ2-7 for the parts outside the CDR3, the full variable domain is GAGVSQSPRYKVAKRGQDVALRCDPISGHVSLFWYQQALGQGPEFLTYFQNEAQLDKSGLPSDRFFAERPEGSVSTLKIQRTQQEDSAVYLCASSTKIQGSYEQYFGPGTRLTVT.

The chain is built from TRBV7-6 and TRBJ1-3; D gene unclear. Trimming took off 1 base at V and 0 bases at J, with 10 bases between the two ends. Germline V lookup: CDR1 SGHVS, CDR2 FNYEAQ. This CDR3 contains 16 residues. CDR3 in amino acids: CASSLDVVASGNTIYF. In DNA, the CDR3 is TGTGCCAGCAGCTTAGACGTAGTCGCCTCTGGAAACACCATATATTTT.

This clone was seen a handful of times. The V call is TRBV28, the J call TRBJ1-2; D not resolved. The V gene lost 3 bases and the J gene lost 6 bases, with 17 bases spanning the gap. The CDR3 is 15 amino acids. CDR1 is MDHEN, CDR2 SYDVKM, per germline. The CDR3 bases are TGTGCCAGCAGTTTTTTGAGTTTTCAGGAAGATGGCTACACCTTC. It codes for CASSFLSFQEDGYTF.

This clone was observed a few times. The rearrangement uses TRBV28 and TRBJ1-4; D may be TRBD1 (5 bases). V was shortened by 3 bases and J by 6 bases, with 14 bases between the two germline ends. This CDR3 has 15 amino acids. Germline V gene sequence: CDR1 MDHEN, CDR2 SYDVKM. CDR3 protein: CASSFGDSSDEKLFF. The CDR3 DNA reads TGTGCCAGCAGTTTTGGAGACAGCTCAGATGAAAAACTGTTTTTT.

Only one count was recorded for this clone. J is TRBJ2-1 and V is TRBV5-6; 11 bases are a match to TRBD1. The V gene's germline CDR1 is SGHDT and CDR2 YYEEEE. Germline trimming cut 4 bases from V and 3 bases from J; bases unmatched to any gene: 3. The CDR3 is made up of 15 amino acids. CDR3 region: CASSRTGGGYNEQFF. In nucleotides, the CDR3 is TGTGCCAGCAGCCGGACAGGGGGCGGCTACAATGAGCAGTTCTTC.

This clone has just one count. The rearrangement links TRBV28 to TRBJ2-3; D unresolved. The length of the CDR3 is 15 residues. Trimming cost V 4 bases and J 0 bases, with 11 bases left between them. Germline V lookup: CDR1 MDHEN, CDR2 SYDVKM. The CDR3, as DNA: TGTGCCAGCAGTTCTCCGTTCCTTAGCACAGATACGCAGTATTTT. Translating it yields CASSSPFLSTDTQYF. Based on the CDR3 plus reference TRBV28 and TRBJ2-3, the full variable domain is DVKVTQSSRYLVKRTGEKVFLECVQDMDHENMFWYRQDPGLGLRLIYFSYDVKMKEKGDIPEGYSVSREKKERFSLILESASTNQTSMYLCASSSPFLSTDTQYFGPGTRLTVL.

The rearrangement joins TRBV6-2 or TRBV6-3 to TRBJ2-5; 9 positions agree with TRBD1. The germline CDR1 and CDR2 sequences are MNHEY and SVGEGT. The trim removed 0 bases at V and 5 bases at J, leaving 7 bases unmatched. The CDR3 loop spans 16 amino acids. The DNA of the CDR3 is TGTGCCAGCAGTTACTCACCTGAGGGGACAGGGGAGACCCAGTACTTC. Encoded protein: CASSYSPEGTGETQYF.

Of note for this clone: At the DNA level, this CDR3 is encoded by other sequences in the same sample as well. V gene TRBV7-3 combines with J gene TRBJ2-1; 7 bases map to TRBD2. Germline V gives CDR1 SGHTA, CDR2 FQGTGA. The CDR3 runs 15 residues. The J segment lost 0 bases and the V segment lost 1 base, leaving 0 bases of the junction unmatched. CDR3 sequence reads: CASSLSGSSYNEQFF. CDR3 nucleotide sequence: TGTGCCAGCAGCTTAAGCGGGAGCTCCTACAATGAGCAGTTCTTC.

About this clone itself: Other DNA sequences in the same sample also yield this CDR3. The chain recombines TRBV6-5 with TRBJ2-5; D might be TRBD2 (5 bases). CDR1 is MNHEY, CDR2 SVGAGI, per germline. V shed 5 bases and J shed 4 bases, with 8 bases lying between them. The CDR3 is 12 residues long. DNA for the CDR3: TGTGCCAGCAGTCCTGGAGGAGAGACCCAGTACTTC. Its protein product is CASSPGGETQYF.

This clone came up a few times. The V and J genes are TRBV5-8 and TRBJ1-1, with 8 bases lining up with TRBD1. CDR1 SGHTS and CDR2 YDEGEE come from the germline V gene. The CDR3 loop spans 17 amino acids. After removal of 3 bases from V and 2 bases from J, the junction contained 12 bases not matched to a gene. The CDR3 reads CASSYYRTGPINTEAFF. The CDR3 DNA reads TGTGCCAGCAGCTACTACAGGACAGGGCCCATCAACACTGAAGCTTTCTTT. Complete variable domain (other parts from reference TRBV5-8 and TRBJ1-1): EAGVTQSPTHLIKTRGQQATLRCSPISGHTSVYWYQQALGLGLQFLLWYDEGEERNRGNFPPRFSGRQFPNYSSELNVNALELEDSALYLCASSYYRTGPINTEAFFGQGTRLTVV.

V gene TRBV29-1 combines with J gene TRBJ1-4, with TRBD1 matching 10 bases. The junction had 5 bases not matched to a gene; V was cut back by 6 bases and J by 7 bases. The germline CDR1 and CDR2 sequences are SQVTM and ANQGSEA. This CDR3 is built from 13 residues. The CDR3, as DNA: TGCAGCGTGGAGACAGGGGGCGGTGAAAAACTGTTTTTT. Its protein product is CSVETGGGEKLFF.

This clone appeared once. This chain uses TRBV7-8 with TRBJ1-1; TRBD1 is a possible D gene (5 bases). The CDR3 is made up of 14 amino acids. V lost 1 base, J lost 0 bases, and 6 bases lay in between. Germline V lookup: CDR1 SGHVS, CDR2 FQNEAQ. The CDR3 loop is CASSLGGVNTEAFF. CDR3 bases: TGTGCCAGCAGCTTAGGGGGGGTGAACACTGAAGCTTTCTTT.

This clone turned up a few times. V gene TRBV5-4 combines with J gene TRBJ2-3; the match to TRBD2 covers 14 bases. Trimming at V came to 4 bases and at J to 3 bases, leaving 4 bases not matched to a gene. The germline gives CDR1 SGHNT, CDR2 YYREEE (reference sequence). This CDR3 is 16 amino acids long. The CDR3 nucleotides read TGTGCCAGCAGCCGGGGACTAGCGGGAGTGACAGATACGCAGTATTTT. Translation gives CASSRGLAGVTDTQYF.

The chain couples TRBV6-5 to TRBJ2-2; 9 bases fit TRBD1. V was clipped by 3 bases and J by 6 bases; unmatched bases: 8. CDR1 and CDR2 from the germline V gene are MNHEY and SVGAGI. CDR3 size: 16 residues. CDR3 in DNA: TGTGCCAGCAGTTATCCGACAGGGGGAGCAGCCGGGGAGCTGTTTTTT. It specifies CASSYPTGGAAGELFF.

The rearrangement links TRBV15 to TRBJ1-2; TRBD1 might be the D (5 bases). Germline V gene lookup returns CDR1 LNHNV and CDR2 YYDKDF (reference sequence). The CDR3 extends over 13 amino acids. Trimming left V 1 base short and J 8 bases short, with 11 bases between. The chain's CDR3 is CATSRGPSGGYTF. The CDR3 nucleotides read TGTGCCACCAGCAGAGGACCGTCAGGGGGCTACACCTTC.

The gene calls are TRBV23-1 and TRBJ1-4, with a weak D call TRBD1 (6 bases). TRBV23-1 is reported as an ORF; its role is uncertain. V was cut by 3 bases and J by 5 bases, with 19 bases left in between. The CDR3 has 17 residues. For the CDR3, the DNA is TGCGCCAGCAGTCAGCGGGGGCTGCCGGTCGTAAATGAAAAACTGTTTTTT. Translated: CASSQRGLPVVNEKLFF.

This clone was observed once. The CDR3 spells CASSQPGYTGELFF. CDR3 nucleotide sequence: TGTGCCAGCAGCCAACCGGGTTACACCGGGGAGCTGTTTTTT. The chain combines TRBV3-1 (or the pseudogene TRBV3-2) with TRBJ2-2; D ambiguous. V dropped 2 bases and J dropped 3 bases, with 7 bases sitting between them. Germline V gives CDR1 LGHDT, CDR2 YNNKEL (reference sequence). The CDR3 has 14 residues.

The gene calls are TRBV27 and TRBJ1-6, with a weak D call TRBD1 (5 bases). Trimming stripped 3 bases from V and 4 bases from J, with 7 bases between. CDR3 size: 14 residues. Germline V gives CDR1 MNHEY, CDR2 SMNVEV (reference sequence). The CDR3 coding sequence is TGTGCCAGCAGTTTCGGGACTTATAATTCACCCCTCCACTTT. This encodes CASSFGTYNSPLHF.

V gene TRBV27 combines with J gene TRBJ1-1; unclear D gene. The germline CDR1 and CDR2 sequences are MNHEY and SMNVEV (reference sequence). V lost 10 bases and J lost 7, with 19 bases in between. This CDR3 comprises 13 residues. The CDR3 nucleotides read TGTGCCACCAGACCCGGTGTAGAGGGTGAAGCTTTCTTT. It yields the protein CATRPGVEGEAFF.

The chain combines TRBV27 with TRBJ1-5; D not resolved. Germline CDR1 MNHEY, CDR2 SMNVEV (reference sequence). The CDR3 has 14 amino acids. Trimming cost V 2 bases and J 0 bases, with 5 bases left between them. CDR3 sequence (DNA): TGTGCCAGCAGTTTAATCGGTAGCAATCAGCCCCAGCATTTT. This translates into CASSLIGSNQPQHF.

This chain links TRBV18 with TRBJ2-5; the D gene is possibly TRBD2 (6 bases). CDR1 KGHSH and CDR2 LQKENI come from the germline V gene. The CDR3 sequence is 13 residues long. V was shortened by 2 bases and J by 8 bases, with 12 bases between the two germline ends. This chain's CDR3 is CASSPKGGRTQYF. The CDR3 nucleotides are TGTGCCAGCTCACCAAAGGGAGGAAGAACCCAGTACTTC.

This clone was recorded a few times. This chain uses TRBV24-1 with TRBJ2-5, with D perhaps matching TRBD1 (5 bases). The CDR3 length is 19 residues. CDR1 and CDR2 (germline): KGHDR, SFDVKD. The germline V and J ends were trimmed by 3 bases and 2 bases, with 24 bases remaining between them. CDR3: CATSDPLGPRAQGQETQYF. The CDR3 DNA reads TGTGCCACCAGTGATCCCCTTGGCCCCAGGGCTCAGGGACAAGAGACCCAGTACTTC.